This TCR beta chain was profiled in a study of PD-1 blockade in classical Hodgkin lymphoma. Study-wide points: At baseline, newly diagnosed patients reportedly showed less TCR diversity than healthy donors. No one has yet defined what causes the repertoire differences, which may be disease activity or prior therapy.

The time point here: newly diagnosed, previously untreated cHL patient sample. Researchers used magnetic negative selection to pull out pure CD4+ T cells from thawed PBMCs. Comparison samples consisted of PBMCs from newly diagnosed, untreated classical Hodgkin lymphoma. There are 13 residues in the CDR3. Trimming removed 0 bases at V and 5 bases at J, with 8 bases between. Germline V lookup: CDR1 LNHNV, CDR2 YYDKDF (reference sequence). The table came from immunoSEQ multiplex PCR; TCRdb's copy has only in-frame clones and leaves some out. The table has several thousand clones, around 83% seen once. Concerning this clone itself: Its antigen is currently unknown.

Sample: CD4+ T cells from blood. The gene calls are TRBV15 and TRBJ2-7; D unresolved. This TCR came from a human donor with classical Hodgkin lymphoma. The CDR3 sequence: CATSRDPSDEQYF. The DNA for the CDR3 is TGTGCCACCAGCAGAGATCCATCGGACGAGCAGTACTTC.